What follows describes a single T cell receptor beta chain. The source of the sample is a study of blood T cell repertoires in COVID-19. In the study overall: COVID-19 samples collected from the United States, Italy and Spain covered acute and convalescent phases. Sources were T cells, B-cell-depleted T cells, or PBMCs; the material itself was cDNA or gDNA.

The V and J ends lost 6 bases and 4 bases respectively, with 19 bases between them. The CDR3 runs to 16 residues. Looked up from germline, CDR1 is SNHLY and CDR2 is FYNNEI. Methods used by the authors: Amplification of reference gene primers provided the estimated nucleated cell counts. The table came from immunoSEQ multiplex PCR; TCRdb's copy has only in-frame clones and leaves some out. V and J calls and clone size are as listed in that table; D and trimming were resolved from the DNA. The sample records 180,000 or so clones, 65% to 90% being singletons. This chain connects TRBV2 to TRBJ1-5; D uncertain. The sequenced sample consisted of peripheral blood. The origin of this receptor is a man aged 55 to 70 with acute or convalescent COVID-19. CDR3 region: CASRVAPAGGNQPQHF. As DNA, the CDR3 is TGTGCCAGCAGAGTCGCCCCAGCGGGAGGGAATCAGCCCCAGCATTTT.